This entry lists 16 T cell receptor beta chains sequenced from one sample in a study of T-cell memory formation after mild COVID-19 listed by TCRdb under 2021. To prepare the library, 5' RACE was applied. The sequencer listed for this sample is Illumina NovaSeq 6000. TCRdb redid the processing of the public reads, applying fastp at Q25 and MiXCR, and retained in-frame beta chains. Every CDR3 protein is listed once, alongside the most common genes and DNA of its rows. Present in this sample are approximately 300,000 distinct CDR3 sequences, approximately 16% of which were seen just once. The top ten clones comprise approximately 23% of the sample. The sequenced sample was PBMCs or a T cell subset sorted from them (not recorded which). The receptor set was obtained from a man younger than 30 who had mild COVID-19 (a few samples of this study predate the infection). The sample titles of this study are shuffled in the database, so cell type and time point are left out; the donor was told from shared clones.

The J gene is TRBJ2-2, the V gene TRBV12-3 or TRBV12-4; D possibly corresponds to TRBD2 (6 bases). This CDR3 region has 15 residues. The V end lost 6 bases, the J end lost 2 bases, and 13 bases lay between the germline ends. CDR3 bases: TGTGCCAGCAGCTCCGGGGCGGGAAACACCGGGGAGCTGTTTTTT. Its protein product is CASSSGAGNTGELFF.

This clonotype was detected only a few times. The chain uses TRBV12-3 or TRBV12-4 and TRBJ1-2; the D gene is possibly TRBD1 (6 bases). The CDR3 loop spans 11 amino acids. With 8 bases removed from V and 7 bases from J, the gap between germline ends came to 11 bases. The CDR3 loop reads CASGLQGGYTF. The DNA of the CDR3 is TGTGCCAGCGGACTACAGGGTGGCTACACCTTC.

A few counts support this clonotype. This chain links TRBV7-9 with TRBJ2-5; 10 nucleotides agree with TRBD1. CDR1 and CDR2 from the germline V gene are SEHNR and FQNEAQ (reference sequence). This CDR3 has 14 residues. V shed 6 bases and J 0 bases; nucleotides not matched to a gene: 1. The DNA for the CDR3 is TGTGCCAGCAGGGACAGGGGGAACCAAGAGACCCAGTACTTC. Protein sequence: CASRDRGNQETQYF.

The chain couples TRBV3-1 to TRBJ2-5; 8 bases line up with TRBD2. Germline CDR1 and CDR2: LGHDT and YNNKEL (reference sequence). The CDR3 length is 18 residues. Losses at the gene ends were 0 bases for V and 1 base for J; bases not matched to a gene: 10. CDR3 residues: CASSQDPLTSVTQETQYF. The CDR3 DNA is TGTGCCAGCAGCCAAGATCCGTTGACTAGCGTCACCCAAGAGACCCAGTACTTC.

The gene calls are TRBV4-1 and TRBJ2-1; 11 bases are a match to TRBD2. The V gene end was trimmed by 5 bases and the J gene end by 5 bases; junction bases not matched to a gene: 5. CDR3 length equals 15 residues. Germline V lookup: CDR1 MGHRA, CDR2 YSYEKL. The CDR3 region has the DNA TGCGCCAGCAGCACCCTAGCGGGGGGAAACAATGAGCAGTTCTTC. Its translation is CASSTLAGGNNEQFF.

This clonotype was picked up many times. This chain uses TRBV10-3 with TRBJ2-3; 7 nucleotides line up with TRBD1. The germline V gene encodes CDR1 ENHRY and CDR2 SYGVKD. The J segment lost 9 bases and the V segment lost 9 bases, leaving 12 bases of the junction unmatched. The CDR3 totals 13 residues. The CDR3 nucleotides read TGTGCCATGGGACAAGGGGGCCAGGGCACGCAGTATTTT. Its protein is CAMGQGGQGTQYF.

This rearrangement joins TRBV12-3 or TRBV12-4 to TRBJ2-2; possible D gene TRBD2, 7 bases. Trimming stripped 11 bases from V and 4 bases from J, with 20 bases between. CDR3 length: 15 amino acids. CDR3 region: CAAQEGGQGTGELFF. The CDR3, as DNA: TGTGCCGCCCAGGAGGGGGGGCAGGGCACCGGGGAGCTGTTTTTT.

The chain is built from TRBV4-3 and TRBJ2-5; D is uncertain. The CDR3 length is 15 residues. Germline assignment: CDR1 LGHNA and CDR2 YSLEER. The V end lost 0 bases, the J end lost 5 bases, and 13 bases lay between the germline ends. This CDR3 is CASSQDLGLEETQYF. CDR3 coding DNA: TGCGCCAGCAGCCAAGATCTCGGCCTCGAGGAGACCCAGTACTTC.

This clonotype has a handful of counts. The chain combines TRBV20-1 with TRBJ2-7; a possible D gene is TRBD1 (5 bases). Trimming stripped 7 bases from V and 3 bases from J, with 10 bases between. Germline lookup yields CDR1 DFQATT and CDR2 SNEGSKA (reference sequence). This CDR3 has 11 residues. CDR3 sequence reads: CSVSGNYEQYF. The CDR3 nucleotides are TGCAGTGTCTCAGGGAACTACGAGCAGTACTTC.

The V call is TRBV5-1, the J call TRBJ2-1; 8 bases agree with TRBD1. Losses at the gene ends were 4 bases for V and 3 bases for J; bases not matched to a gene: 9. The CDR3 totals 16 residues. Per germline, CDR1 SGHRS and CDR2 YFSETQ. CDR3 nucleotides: TGCGCCAGCAGCCTGTACAGGGGGTCAGGCTACAATGAGCAGTTCTTC. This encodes CASSLYRGSGYNEQFF.

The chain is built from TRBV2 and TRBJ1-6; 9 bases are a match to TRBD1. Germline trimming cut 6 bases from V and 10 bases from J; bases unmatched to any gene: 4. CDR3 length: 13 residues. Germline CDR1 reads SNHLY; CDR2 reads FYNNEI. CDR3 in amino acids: CASRGQGGSPLHF. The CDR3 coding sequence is TGTGCCAGCAGGGGACAGGGTGGCTCACCCCTCCACTTT.

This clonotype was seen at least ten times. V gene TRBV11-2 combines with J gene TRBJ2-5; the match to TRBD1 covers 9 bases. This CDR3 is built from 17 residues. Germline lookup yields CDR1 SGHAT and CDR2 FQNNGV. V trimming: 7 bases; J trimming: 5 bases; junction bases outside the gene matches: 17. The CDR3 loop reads CASTPIKSTGGTETQYF. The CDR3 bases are TGTGCCAGCACCCCAATAAAGTCGACAGGGGGGACGGAGACCCAGTACTTC.

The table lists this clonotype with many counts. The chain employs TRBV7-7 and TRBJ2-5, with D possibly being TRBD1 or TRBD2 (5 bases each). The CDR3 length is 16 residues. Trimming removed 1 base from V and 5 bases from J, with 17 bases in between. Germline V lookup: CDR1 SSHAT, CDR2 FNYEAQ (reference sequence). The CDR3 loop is CASSLEVQGAGETQYF. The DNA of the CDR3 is TGTGCCAGCAGCTTAGAGGTGCAGGGTGCGGGTGAGACCCAGTACTTC.

CDR3 in DNA: TGTGCCAGCAGGTCAGGCTACAATCAGCCCCAGCATTTT. Translating it yields CASRSGYNQPQHF. This chain joins TRBV27 and TRBJ1-5; D is uncertain. Germline V CDR1 and CDR2: MNHEY, SMNVEV (reference sequence). Deletions cut 6 bases from V and 3 bases from J, with 9 bases between. The CDR3 is 13 amino acids.

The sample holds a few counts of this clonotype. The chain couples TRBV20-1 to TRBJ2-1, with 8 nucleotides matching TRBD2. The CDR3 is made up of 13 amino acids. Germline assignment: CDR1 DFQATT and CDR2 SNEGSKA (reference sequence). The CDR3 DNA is TGCAGCGAAACTAGCGGAGTAAACAATGAGCAGTTCTTC. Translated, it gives CSETSGVNNEQFF.

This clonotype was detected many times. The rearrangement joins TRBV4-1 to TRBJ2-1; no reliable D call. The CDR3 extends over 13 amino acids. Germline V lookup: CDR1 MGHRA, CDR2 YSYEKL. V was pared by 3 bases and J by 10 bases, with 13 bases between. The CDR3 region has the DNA TGCGCCAGCAGCCAGGTCGACCGACCGGAGCAGTTCTTC. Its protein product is CASSQVDRPEQFF.